A single sample is the source of the 32 T cell receptor beta chains below, sequenced in a study of blood T cell repertoires in COVID-19. The protocol was immunoSEQ multiplex PCR, while the TCRdb copy is restricted to in-frame clones and leaves out a portion. The sample comprises some 240,000 clones, roughly nine tenths of which are singletons, and less than 5% rests with the top ten. Input material: peripheral blood. Receptor source: a woman in her thirties or forties who had recovered from COVID-19.

J is TRBJ1-2 and V is TRBV12-3 or TRBV12-4; the D gene is possibly TRBD1 (6 bases). Trimming took 2 bases from V and 3 from J, leaving 7 bases between them. This CDR3 spans 13 amino acids. As DNA, the CDR3 is TGTGCCAGCAGTTTATCAGGGGACTATGGCTACACCTTC. It specifies CASSLSGDYGYTF.

The chain joins TRBV3-1 (or the pseudogene TRBV3-2) to TRBJ2-7; no firm D call. Per the germline V gene, CDR1 is LGHDT and CDR2 is YNNKEL (reference sequence). This CDR3 spans 13 amino acids. V was trimmed by 1 base and J by 4 bases, leaving 8 bases between them. Here the CDR3 reads CASSQGSDYEQYF. In nucleotides, the CDR3 is TGTGCCAGCAGCCAAGGTTCAGATTACGAGCAGTACTTC.

This chain joins TRBV10-3 and TRBJ2-6, with D unresolved. The CDR3 is 15 amino acids. V dropped 5 bases and J dropped 1 base, with 9 bases sitting between them. Germline V gene data show CDR1 as ENHRY and CDR2 as SYGVKD. The CDR3 DNA is TGTGCCATCAGTCAGGCTATTTCTGGGGCCAACGTCCTGACTTTC. Translation gives CAISQAISGANVLTF.

On this clone itself: Different DNA sequences within this sample yield the same CDR3. The rearrangement links TRBV5-4 to TRBJ1-1, with D possibly TRBD1 on 6 matching bases. Germline CDR1 reads SGHNT; CDR2 reads YYREEE (reference sequence). The V and J ends lost 1 base and 2 bases respectively, with 9 bases between them. The CDR3 covers 14 residues. The CDR3 here is CASSLTGINTEAFF. For the CDR3, the DNA is TGTGCCAGCAGCTTGACAGGGATAAACACTGAAGCTTTCTTT.

Concerning this clone itself: The junction departs from the called germline gene at one end, perhaps through a read error. The gene calls are TRBV19 and TRBJ2-1; 8 bases align to TRBD2. This CDR3 is 14 amino acids long. Germline V gene lookup returns CDR1 LNHDA and CDR2 SQIVND (reference sequence). In DNA form, the CDR3 reads TGTGCCAGTAGGCCCTCGGGAGGGCAGGGGCAGTGGGTCTTC. It specifies CASRPSGGQGQWVF.

V usage is TRBV2 and J usage is TRBJ2-6, with 8 positions matching TRBD2. V was pared by 2 bases and J by 3 bases, with 6 bases of the junction left unmatched. CDR3 length: 17 residues. From germline, CDR1 is SNHLY and CDR2 FYNNEI. In nucleotides, the CDR3 is TGTGCCAGCAGTGAAAACGGGGGGGCTGGTGGGGCCAACGTCCTGACTTTC. Amino acid sequence: CASSENGGAGGANVLTF.

This clone has a handful of counts. V gene TRBV19 combines with J gene TRBJ1-2, with no clear D. Trimming shortened V by 4 bases and J by 8 bases, and 14 bases separated the two germline ends. This CDR3 contains 13 residues. CDR1 LNHDA and CDR2 SQIVND come from the germline V gene (reference sequence). CDR3 amino acids: CASSNVGPGGYTF. CDR3 sequence (DNA): TGTGCCAGTAGTAACGTAGGTCCGGGAGGCTACACCTTC.

The chain couples TRBV2 to TRBJ2-1; TRBD2 agrees at 9 bases. V lost 7 bases and J lost 8; bases outside the gene matches: 12. Germline V gene lookup returns CDR1 SNHLY and CDR2 FYNNEI. This CDR3 is built from 15 residues. Here the CDR3 reads CASTHEASGIDEQFF. The CDR3, as DNA: TGTGCCAGCACGCACGAGGCTAGCGGGATAGATGAGCAGTTCTTC.

This clone was seen only once. This chain links TRBV5-4 with TRBJ1-6, with a weak D call TRBD1 (6 bases). CDR1 is SGHNT, CDR2 YYREEE, per germline (reference sequence). The V and J ends lost 1 base and 9 bases respectively, with 14 bases between them. There are 15 residues in the CDR3. The CDR3 nucleotides read TGTGCCAGCAGCTTGCAAGGGGGTTGGCTTTCACCCCTCCACTTT. As protein: CASSLQGGWLSPLHF.

The chain combines TRBV10-3 with TRBJ1-5; tentative D call: TRBD1 (5 bases). This CDR3 has 16 amino acids. Trimming removed 0 bases from V and 5 bases from J, with 14 bases in between. CDR1 and CDR2 (germline): ENHRY, SYGVKD. The CDR3 loop reads CAISESIRVGDQPQHF. Here the CDR3 DNA reads TGTGCCATCAGTGAGTCGATCAGGGTAGGAGATCAGCCCCAGCATTTT.

The J gene is TRBJ2-6, the V gene TRBV5-5; D may be TRBD2 (5 bases). Trimming shortened V by 2 bases and J by 4 bases, and 10 bases separated the two germline ends. Germline V gene lookup returns CDR1 SGHKS and CDR2 YYEKEE (reference sequence). The CDR3 loop spans 15 amino acids. The CDR3 region has the DNA TGTGCCAGCAGCTTCGGGGTCACCGGGGCCAACGTCCTGACTTTC. Residues: CASSFGVTGANVLTF.

This chain connects TRBV9 to TRBJ2-7; D unclear. Germline V gene data show CDR1 as SGDLS and CDR2 as YYNGEE. The CDR3 totals 16 residues. Trimming cost V 4 bases and J 0 bases, with 17 bases left between them. The CDR3 spells CASSRLMAPTSYEQYV. The CDR3 DNA reads as TGTGCCAGCAGCCGCCTTATGGCCCCCACCTCCTACGAGCAGTACGTC.

CDR3 loop: CASSSGLNEQFF. DNA of the CDR3: TGTGCCAGCAGCTCCGGACTTAATGAGCAGTTCTTC. The chain uses TRBV13 and TRBJ2-1; a weak D match, TRBD2 (5 bases). The germline V gene encodes CDR1 PRHDT and CDR2 FYEKMQ (reference sequence). The CDR3 length is 12 residues. The V and J ends lost 4 bases and 7 bases respectively, with 8 bases between them. Filled out from reference TRBV13 and TRBJ2-1, the complete variable domain reads AAGVIQSPRHLIKEKRETATLKCYPIPRHDTVYWYQQGPGQDPQFLISFYEKMQSDKGSIPDRFSAQQFSDYHSELNMSSLELGDSALYFCASSSGLNEQFFGPGTRLTVL.

V gene TRBV11-2 combines with J gene TRBJ1-1, with D hard to call. V was pared by 4 bases and J by 1 base, with 7 bases between. The CDR3 is made up of 13 amino acids. CDR1 and CDR2 (germline): SGHAT, FQNNGV. CDR3 loop: CASSSDTNTEAFF. CDR3 bases: TGTGCCAGCAGCTCCGACACGAACACTGAAGCTTTCTTT.

This CDR3 reads CASSQDSLYGYTF. Here the CDR3 DNA reads TGCGCCAGCAGCCAAGACAGTCTCTATGGCTACACCTTC. The chain couples TRBV4-1 to TRBJ1-2; no firm D call. Trimming pared 0 bases from V and 4 bases from J, leaving 6 bases between. Germline assignment: CDR1 MGHRA and CDR2 YSYEKL. The CDR3 covers 13 residues.

The rearrangement uses TRBV24-1 and TRBJ1-1; D remains ambiguous. Germline lookup yields CDR1 KGHDR and CDR2 SFDVKD. This CDR3 comprises 11 residues. V lost 9 bases, J lost 6 bases, and 10 bases lay in between. This CDR3 is CATASGPEAFF. DNA of the CDR3: TGTGCCACCGCCAGCGGCCCTGAAGCTTTCTTT.

V and J are TRBV2 and TRBJ1-2, with 12 bases identical to TRBD1. V lost 7 bases, J lost 4 bases, and 4 bases stayed unmatched. The CDR3 contains 14 residues. Germline V gene lookup returns CDR1 SNHLY and CDR2 FYNNEI. The DNA of the CDR3 is TGTGCCAGCATTGGGACAGGGGGCGTCTATGGCTACACCTTC. Protein: CASIGTGGVYGYTF. Full variable domain (missing parts from reference TRBV2 and TRBJ1-2): EPEVTQTPSHQVTQMGQEVILRCVPISNHLYFYWYRQILGQKVEFLVSFYNNEISEKSEIFDDQFSVERPDGSNFTLKIRSTKLEDSAMYFCASIGTGGVYGYTFGSGTRLTVV.

The chain uses TRBV10-3 and TRBJ2-5; maybe TRBD2 (7 bases). The CDR3 covers 15 residues. Germline-derived CDR1 and CDR2 are ENHRY and SYGVKD. Trimming took off 8 bases at V and 9 bases at J, with 25 bases between the two ends. CDR3 sequence reads: CAIRTSSGTGGPQYF. The CDR3 coding sequence is TGTGCCATCCGTACTTCGTCGGGTACCGGGGGGCCCCAGTACTTC.

The rearrangement joins TRBV9 to TRBJ2-7; weak D call: TRBD2 (6 bases). Germline V gene lookup returns CDR1 SGDLS and CDR2 YYNGEE. This CDR3 has 15 residues. With 3 bases removed from V and 0 bases from J, the gap between germline ends came to 13 bases. The CDR3 here is CASSARDSSSYEQYF. DNA for the CDR3: TGTGCCAGCAGCGCACGGGACTCAAGCTCCTACGAGCAGTACTTC.

The genes are TRBV5-6 and TRBJ1-2; D perhaps matches TRBD1 (6 bases). The CDR3 runs 15 residues. The V gene's germline CDR1 is SGHDT and CDR2 YYEEEE. The V gene lost 0 bases and the J gene lost 0 bases, with 9 bases spanning the gap. The CDR3 protein is CASSLGQEANYGYTF. The CDR3 DNA is TGTGCCAGCAGCTTGGGACAGGAAGCTAACTATGGCTACACCTTC.

This chain connects TRBV19 to TRBJ2-1; D is possibly TRBD2 (6 bases). The V end was cut by 1 base, the J end by 8 bases, with 12 bases between. Germline loops: CDR1 LNHDA, CDR2 SQIVND (reference sequence). The CDR3 is made up of 14 amino acids. The DNA of the CDR3 is TGTGCCAGTAGTATAGTCGGGAGAAGTGATGAGCAGTTCTTC. It translates to CASSIVGRSDEQFF.

The J gene is TRBJ2-7, the V gene TRBV7-9; D is possibly TRBD2 (6 bases). From germline, CDR1 is SEHNR and CDR2 FQNEAQ (reference sequence). Trimming removed 4 bases from V and 0 bases from J, with 10 bases in between. The CDR3 runs 14 residues. In DNA form, the CDR3 reads TGTGCCAGCAGCTGGGACTCTAGCTCCTACGAGCAGTACTTC. Translation gives CASSWDSSSYEQYF.

The chain links TRBV2 to TRBJ2-7, with TRBD1 matching 7 bases. The junction had 6 bases not matched to a gene; V was cut back by 7 bases and J by 3 bases. The CDR3 spans 13 residues. Looked up from germline, CDR1 is SNHLY and CDR2 is FYNNEI. CDR3 loop: CASTGWTGYEQYF. CDR3 DNA sequence: TGTGCCAGCACTGGGTGGACAGGCTACGAGCAGTACTTC.

The chain links TRBV5-1 to TRBJ2-3; D is undetermined. The V end was cut by 1 base, the J end by 5 bases, with 8 bases between. Germline CDR1 reads SGHRS; CDR2 reads YFSETQ. CDR3 size: 13 residues. CDR3 in DNA: TGCGCCAGCAGCTTGAATCATCAAGATACGCAGTATTTT. Translated, it gives CASSLNHQDTQYF.

This chain joins TRBV28 and TRBJ2-1, with 8 bases that match TRBD1. V was pared by 4 bases and J by 7 bases, with 12 bases of the junction left unmatched. The germline CDR1 and CDR2 sequences are MDHEN and SYDVKM. The CDR3 has 16 amino acids. This chain's CDR3 is CASSSGTGWKKNEQFF. In DNA form, the CDR3 reads TGTGCCAGCAGTTCCGGGACAGGCTGGAAAAAAAATGAGCAGTTCTTC.

V is TRBV6-5 and J is TRBJ2-3; D may be TRBD2 (5 bases). The CDR3 spans 15 residues. V was trimmed by 0 bases and J by 5 bases, leaving 12 bases between them. Germline lookup yields CDR1 MNHEY and CDR2 SVGAGI. The CDR3 protein is CASSYSDSWRDTQYF. DNA of the CDR3: TGTGCCAGCAGTTACTCGGACTCCTGGCGAGATACGCAGTATTTT.

The chain is built from TRBV18 and TRBJ1-5, with 7 bases identical to TRBD1. Germline CDR1 is KGHSH and CDR2 is LQKENI. The CDR3 consists of 15 residues. Trimming cost V 2 bases and J 6 bases; bases outside gene matches: 7. CDR3 amino acids: CASSPADRVSQPQHF. CDR3 DNA sequence: TGTGCCAGCTCACCAGCTGACAGGGTCAGTCAGCCCCAGCATTTT.

DNA for the CDR3: TGTGCCAGTATCGACAGGTTCTCCTCTGGGGCCAACGTCCTGACTTTC. Protein product: CASIDRFSSGANVLTF. V and J are TRBV19 and TRBJ2-6; TRBD1 is a possible D gene (6 bases). CDR3 length: 16 residues. Per the germline V gene, CDR1 is LNHDA and CDR2 is SQIVND (reference sequence). With 7 bases removed from V and 0 bases from J, the gap between germline ends came to 13 bases.

This chain links TRBV7-2 with TRBJ2-7, with 11 bases matching TRBD2. CDR3 length equals 15 residues. The germline gives CDR1 SGHTA, CDR2 FQGNSA. V trimming: 5 bases; J trimming: 4 bases; junction bases outside the gene matches: 7. The CDR3 nucleotides are TGTGCCAGCAGCCCAACGGGACTAGCGGCGTACGAGCAGTACGTC. Protein sequence: CASSPTGLAAYEQYV.

This clone has just one count. The chain combines TRBV18 with TRBJ2-7; D gene unclear. The CDR3 runs to 14 residues. V was shortened by 6 bases and J by 6 bases, with 18 bases between the two germline ends. CDR1 is KGHSH and CDR2 is LQKENI in the germline V gene. CDR3 in amino acids: CASSLSSGLLEQYV. CDR3 DNA: TGTGCCAGCTCGCTTTCCTCAGGTCTGCTCGAGCAGTACGTC.

In nucleotides, the CDR3 is TGCAGCGTTGAAGATCCTTATCGGGTCCCCAATGAGCAGTTCTTC. This gives the protein CSVEDPYRVPNEQFF. This sequence joins TRBV29-1 and TRBJ2-1; D remains unclear. Germline V lookup: CDR1 SQVTM, CDR2 ANQGSEA. V lost 0 bases and J lost 6, with 15 bases in between. The CDR3 runs to 15 residues.

The rearrangement links TRBV9 to TRBJ2-3; perhaps TRBD1 as D (5 bases). The V end lost 0 bases, the J end lost 6 bases, and 14 bases lay between the germline ends. The CDR3 runs 15 residues. Germline-derived CDR1 and CDR2 are SGDLS and YYNGEE. The CDR3, as DNA: TGTGCCAGCAGCGTAGACAGGTCAAGTTCGGATACGCAGTATTTT. Encoded protein: CASSVDRSSSDTQYF.